These T cell receptor beta chains were read from a single sample in a study of blood T cell repertoires in COVID-19. Assay used: immunoSEQ multiplex PCR; TCRdb lists only in-frame clones, some missing. This sample has 300,000 to 400,000 clones, with 75% to 90% found just once. The material sequenced was peripheral blood. The receptors shown here come from a woman in her 50s with COVID-19, enrolled during active disease. The CDR3 runs from the conserved cysteine through the conserved F or W. D genes are given only for firm matches. Rows may omit the clone size; those that give it use once, few, many or a size class.

d_gene	v_gene	j_gene	abundance	CDR3aa	CDR3nt
TRBD1	TRBV7-3	TRBJ2-7	-	CASSLRLPVGQGAFEQYF	TGTGCCAGCAGCTTAAGACTACCAGTGGGCCAGGGGGCTTTCGAGCAGTACTTC
TRBD1	TRBV11-2	TRBJ1-2	-	CASSKTGEGGYTF	TGTGCCAGCAGCAAGACAGGGGAGGGTGGCTACACCTTC
TRBD2	TRBV3-1/TRBV3-2	TRBJ2-1	-	CASIKGLAGGPGEQFF	TGTGCCAGCATAAAGGGACTAGCGGGAGGGCCTGGGGAGCAGTTCTTC
-	TRBV25-1	TRBJ2-7	once	CASSGRRAVYEQYF	TGTGCCAGCAGCGGGAGACGAGCGGTCTACGAGCAGTACTTC
TRBD2	TRBV7-8	TRBJ2-1	few	CASSFSGSSYNEQFF	TGTGCCAGCAGCTTTAGCGGGAGTTCCTACAATGAGCAGTTCTTC
TRBD1	TRBV7-7	TRBJ2-1	-	CASSPTPVGDRGPSSYNEQFF	TGTGCTAGCAGCCCTACCCCGGTAGGGGACAGGGGGCCGAGCTCCTACAATGAGCAGTTCTTC
-	TRBV10-3	TRBJ1-5	few	CAIGEALSNQPQHF	TGTGCCATCGGCGAGGCGTTGAGCAATCAGCCCCAGCATTTT
TRBD2	TRBV6-4	TRBJ2-1	few	CASSALAGYNEQFF	TGTGCCAGCAGTGCGCTAGCGGGTTACAATGAGCAGTTCTTC
-	TRBV7-6	TRBJ2-7	few	CASSLEATPYEQYF	TGTGCCAGCAGCTTAGAAGCGACCCCCTACGAGCAGTACTTC
-	TRBV11-2	TRBJ1-1	-	CASSPFILGNTEAFF	TGTGCCAGCAGTCCCTTTATTCTGGGCAACACTGAAGCTTTCTTT
TRBD1	TRBV2	TRBJ1-5	-	CASKRTGGIYSNQPQHF	TGTGCCAGCAAACGGACAGGGGGCATATATAGCAATCAGCCCCAGCATTTT
TRBD1	TRBV24-1	TRBJ2-5	-	CATGQGLGQETQYF	TGTGCCACCGGACAGGGTTTAGGCCAAGAGACCCAGTACTTC
TRBD2	TRBV7-9	TRBJ2-7	-	CASSLVTSGAHYEQYF	TGTGCCAGCAGCTTAGTCACTAGCGGGGCCCACTACGAGCAGTACTTC
TRBD1	TRBV7-3	TRBJ2-3	-	CASSFRTGGADTQYF	TGTGCCAGCAGCTTTAGGACAGGGGGCGCGGATACGCAGTATTTT
TRBD2	TRBV15	TRBJ2-1	-	CATSRRTSGNYNEQFF	TGTGCCACCAGCAGGCGGACTAGCGGGAACTACAATGAGCAGTTCTTC
TRBD1	TRBV15	TRBJ2-1	once	CATRGDRRNHNEQFF	TGTGCCACCAGGGGGGACAGGCGAAATCACAATGAGCAGTTCTTC